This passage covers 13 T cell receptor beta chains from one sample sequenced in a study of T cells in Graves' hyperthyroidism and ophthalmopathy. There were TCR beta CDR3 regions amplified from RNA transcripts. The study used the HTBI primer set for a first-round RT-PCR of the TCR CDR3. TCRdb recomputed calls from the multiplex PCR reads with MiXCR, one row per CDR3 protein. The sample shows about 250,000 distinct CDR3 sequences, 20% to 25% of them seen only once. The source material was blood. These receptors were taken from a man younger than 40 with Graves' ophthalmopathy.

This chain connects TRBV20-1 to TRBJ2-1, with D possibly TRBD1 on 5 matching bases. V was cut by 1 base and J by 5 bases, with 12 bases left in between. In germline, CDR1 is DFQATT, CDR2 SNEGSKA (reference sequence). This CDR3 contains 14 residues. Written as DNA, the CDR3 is TGCAGTGCTAGAGGGGGCAGCCACAACAATGAGCAGTTCTTC. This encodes CSARGGSHNNEQFF.

CDR3 in DNA: TGCAGCGTTGCAAGGGGGACAGGACCTAATGAGCAGTTCTTC. Amino acids: CSVARGTGPNEQFF. The V and J genes are TRBV29-1 and TRBJ2-1; 8 nucleotides match TRBD1. CDR1 and CDR2 (germline): SQVTM, ANQGSEA. CDR3 size: 14 residues. V lost 4 bases to trimming and J lost 7 bases; unmatched junction nucleotides: 9.

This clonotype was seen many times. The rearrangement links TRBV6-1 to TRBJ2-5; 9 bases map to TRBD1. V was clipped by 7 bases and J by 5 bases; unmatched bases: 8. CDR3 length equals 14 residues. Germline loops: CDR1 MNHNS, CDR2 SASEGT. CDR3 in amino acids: CASMGTGMDETQYF. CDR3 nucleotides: TGTGCCAGCATGGGGACAGGGATGGATGAGACCCAGTACTTC.

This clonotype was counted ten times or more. The CDR3 is CSARKPSGRGSTDTQYF. In DNA, the CDR3 is TGCAGTGCTAGAAAGCCTAGCGGGAGGGGGAGCACAGATACGCAGTATTTT. This chain joins TRBV20-1 and TRBJ2-3, with 12 bases matching TRBD2. With V trimmed by 2 bases and J by 0 bases, 6 bases remained unmatched. Germline assignment: CDR1 DFQATT and CDR2 SNEGSKA (reference sequence). The length of the CDR3 is 17 residues.

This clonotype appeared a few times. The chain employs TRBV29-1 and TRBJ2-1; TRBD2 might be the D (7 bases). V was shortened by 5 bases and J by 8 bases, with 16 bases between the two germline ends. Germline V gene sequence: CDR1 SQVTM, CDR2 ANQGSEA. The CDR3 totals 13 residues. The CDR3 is CSVFERGRDEQFF. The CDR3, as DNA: TGCAGCGTTTTCGAGAGGGGGAGGGATGAGCAGTTCTTC.

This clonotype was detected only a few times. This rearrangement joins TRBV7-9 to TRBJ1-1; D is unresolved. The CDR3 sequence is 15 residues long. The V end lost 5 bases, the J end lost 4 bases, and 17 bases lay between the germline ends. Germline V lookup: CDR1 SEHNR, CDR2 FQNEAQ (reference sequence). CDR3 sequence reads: CASSPKVVRSTEAFF. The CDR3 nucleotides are TGTGCCAGCAGCCCAAAGGTGGTGCGAAGCACTGAAGCTTTCTTT.

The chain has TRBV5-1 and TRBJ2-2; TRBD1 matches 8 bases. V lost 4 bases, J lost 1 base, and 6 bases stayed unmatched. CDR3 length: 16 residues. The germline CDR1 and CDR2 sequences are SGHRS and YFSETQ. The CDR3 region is CASSAATGGNTGELFF. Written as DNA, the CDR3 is TGCGCCAGCAGCGCAGCCACAGGGGGGAACACCGGGGAGCTGTTTTTT.

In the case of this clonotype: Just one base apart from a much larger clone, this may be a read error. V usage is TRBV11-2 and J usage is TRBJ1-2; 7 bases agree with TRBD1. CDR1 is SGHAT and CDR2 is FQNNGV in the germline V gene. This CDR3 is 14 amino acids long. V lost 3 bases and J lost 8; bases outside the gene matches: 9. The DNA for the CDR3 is TGTGCCAGCAGCTTTCCCCCAGACAGGGACGGCTACACCTTC. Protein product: CASSFPPDRDGYTF.

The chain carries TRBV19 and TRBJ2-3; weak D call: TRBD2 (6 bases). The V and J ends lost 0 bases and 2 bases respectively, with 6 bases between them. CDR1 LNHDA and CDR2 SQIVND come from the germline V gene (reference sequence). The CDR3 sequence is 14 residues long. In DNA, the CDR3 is TGTGCCAGTAGTATAGAGGACTACACAGATACGCAGTATTTT. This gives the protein CASSIEDYTDTQYF.

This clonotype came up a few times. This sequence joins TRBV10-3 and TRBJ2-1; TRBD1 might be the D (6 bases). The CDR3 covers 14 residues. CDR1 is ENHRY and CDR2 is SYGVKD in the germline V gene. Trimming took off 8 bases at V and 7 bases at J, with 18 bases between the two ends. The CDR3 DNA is TGTGCCATCGGTCAGGGGAGCCGTAGAAATGAGCAGTTCTTC. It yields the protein CAIGQGSRRNEQFF.

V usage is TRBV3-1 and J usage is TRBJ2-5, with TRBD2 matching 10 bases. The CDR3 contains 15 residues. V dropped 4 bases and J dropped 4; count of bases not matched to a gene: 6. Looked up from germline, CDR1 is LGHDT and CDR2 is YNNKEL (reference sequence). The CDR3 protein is CASSLIAGGIETQYF. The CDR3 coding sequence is TGTGCCAGCAGCCTAATAGCGGGAGGAATAGAGACCCAGTACTTC.

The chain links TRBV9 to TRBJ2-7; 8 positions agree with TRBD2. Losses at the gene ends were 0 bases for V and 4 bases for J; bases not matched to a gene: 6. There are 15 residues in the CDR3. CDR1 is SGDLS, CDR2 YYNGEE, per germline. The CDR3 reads CASSVGGSGIYEQYF. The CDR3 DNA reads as TGTGCCAGCAGCGTAGGCGGTAGCGGGATTTACGAGCAGTACTTC.

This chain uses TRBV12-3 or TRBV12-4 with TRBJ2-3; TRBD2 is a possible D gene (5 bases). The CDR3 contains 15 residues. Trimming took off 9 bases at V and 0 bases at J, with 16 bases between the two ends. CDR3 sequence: CASKIWTGSTDTQYF. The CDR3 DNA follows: TGTGCCAGTAAGATTTGGACGGGAAGCACAGATACGCAGTATTTT.